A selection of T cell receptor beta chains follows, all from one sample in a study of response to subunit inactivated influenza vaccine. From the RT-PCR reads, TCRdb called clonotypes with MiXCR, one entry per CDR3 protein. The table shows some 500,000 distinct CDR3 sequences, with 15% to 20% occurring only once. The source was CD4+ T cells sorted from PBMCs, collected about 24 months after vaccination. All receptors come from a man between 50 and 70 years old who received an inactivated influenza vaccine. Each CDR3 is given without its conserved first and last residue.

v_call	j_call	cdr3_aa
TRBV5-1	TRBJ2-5	ASSFFSLETQY
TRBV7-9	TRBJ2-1	ASSLIGGSSYNEQF
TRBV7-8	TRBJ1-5	ASSFSPGQPQH
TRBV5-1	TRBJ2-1	ASSEGTGYNEQF
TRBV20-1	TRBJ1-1	SAITGGETEAF
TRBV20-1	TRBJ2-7	SARMFLASSYEQY
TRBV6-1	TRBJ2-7	ASSPTSGDRRLY
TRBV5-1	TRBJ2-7	ASSFEASGSYEQY
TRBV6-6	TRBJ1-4	ASSSLGGEKLF
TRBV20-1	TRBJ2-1	SAKTGLAGGRSAYNEQF
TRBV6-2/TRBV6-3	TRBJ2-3	ASSFSSGTSGTMWDTQY
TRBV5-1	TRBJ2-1	ASSLGAGGSYNEQF
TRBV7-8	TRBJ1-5	ASSQATEFSNQPQH
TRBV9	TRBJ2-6	ASSAPGANVLT
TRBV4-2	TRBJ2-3	ASSQDIYATDTQY
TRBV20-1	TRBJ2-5	SARRLAGKETQY